These 2 T cell receptor beta chains were all obtained from the same sample, sequenced in a study of regulatory T cells in long-lasting Graves disease. Both iRepertoire HTBI primers and Arm-PCR of CDR3 regions were used to build the TCR beta libraries. TCRdb processed the multiplex PCR reads anew with MiXCR; each CDR3 protein has one entry. The sample holds roughly 380,000 distinct CDR3 sequences, over 15% seen once. Time point denoted: newly diagnosed GD, antithyroid drugs for less than 3 months. The TCR library was made from RNA extracted from PBMCs. Separately, the same data were catalogued under a study of T cells in Graves' hyperthyroidism and ophthalmopathy.

Sequenced here: peripheral blood mononuclear cells (PBMCs), sampled at new diagnosis, from a patient treated with antithyroid drugs. These receptors were taken from a man aged 35 to 55 with Graves disease.

This clonotype was detected ten times or more. The CDR3 is CASSINRRAEQYF. CDR3 bases: TGTGCCAGCAGCATAAACAGGAGAGCGGAGCAGTACTTC. The chain has TRBV6-2 or TRBV6-3 and TRBJ2-7, with a tentative D call TRBD1 (5 bases). Germline V gene data show CDR1 as MNHEY and CDR2 as SVGEGT. This CDR3 region has 13 residues. V was shortened by 6 bases and J by 7 bases, with 16 bases between the two germline ends.

This clonotype was found a few times. This rearrangement joins TRBV30 to TRBJ1-2; D is uncertain. The CDR3 has 12 residues. CDR1 and CDR2 (germline): GTSNPN, SVGIG (reference sequence). V shed 0 bases and J shed 8 bases, with 10 bases lying between them. CDR3 in amino acids: CAWSVEGWGYTF. Written as DNA, the CDR3 is TGTGCCTGGAGTGTAGAGGGCTGGGGCTACACCTTC.